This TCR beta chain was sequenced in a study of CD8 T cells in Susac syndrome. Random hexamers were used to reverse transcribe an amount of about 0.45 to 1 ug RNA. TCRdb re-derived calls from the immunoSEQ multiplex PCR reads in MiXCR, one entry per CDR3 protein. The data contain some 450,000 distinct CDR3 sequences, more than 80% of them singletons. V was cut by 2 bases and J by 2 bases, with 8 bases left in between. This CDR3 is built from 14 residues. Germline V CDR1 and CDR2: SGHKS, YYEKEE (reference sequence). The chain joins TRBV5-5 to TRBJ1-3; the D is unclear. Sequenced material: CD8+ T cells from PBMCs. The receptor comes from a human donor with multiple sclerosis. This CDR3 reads CASSFPATGNTIYF. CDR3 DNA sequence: TGTGCCAGCAGCTTTCCCGCTACTGGAAACACCATATATTTT.